This T cell receptor (beta chain) was observed in a study of blood T cell repertoires in COVID-19. Germline V gives CDR1 LNHDA, CDR2 SQIVND (reference sequence). Germline trimming cut 6 bases from V and 1 base from J; bases unmatched to any gene: 0. This CDR3 has 14 amino acids. The count of this clone is one. Original handling: From reference gene primer amplification, estimates of nucleated cell counts were derived. The repertoire was sequenced with immunoSEQ multiplex PCR; TCRdb's copy has only in-frame clones and lacks some. The DNA gave D and trimming, while V, J and clone size come from that table. The sample yields about 110,000 clones, over 60% seen once.

The TCR was taken from a man in his 70s with acute or convalescent COVID-19. This chain joins TRBV19 and TRBJ2-3; 11 positions match TRBD2. What was sequenced was peripheral blood. The CDR3 coding sequence is TGTGCCAGTAGACTAGCGGGGGGCACAGATACGCAGTATTTT. Protein sequence: CASRLAGGTDTQYF. Based on the CDR3 plus reference TRBV19 and TRBJ2-3, the full variable domain is DGGITQSPKYLFRKEGQNVTLSCEQNLNHDAMYWYRQDPGQGLRLIYYSQIVNDFQKGDIAEGYSVSREKKESFPLTVTSAQKNPTAFYLCASRLAGGTDTQYFGPGTRLTVL.